The 19 T cell receptor beta chains given below trace back to one sample, sequenced in a study of blood T cell repertoires in COVID-19. Sequencing was performed with immunoSEQ multiplex PCR; in TCRdb, only in-frame clones are kept and a portion is missing. The repertoire holds 250,000 or so clones, 88% seen once, with approximately 6% in the top ten. The source material was peripheral blood. The receptor source for this set is a woman aged 25-40 years with COVID-19, enrolled during active disease.

The chain couples TRBV7-9 to TRBJ2-1; 11 bases map to TRBD2. The germline gives CDR1 SEHNR, CDR2 FQNEAQ (reference sequence). This CDR3 comprises 15 residues. Unmatched junction bases numbered 4, after V lost 5 bases and J lost 4 bases. The chain's CDR3 is CASSAGTSGYNEQFF. As DNA, the CDR3 is TGTGCCAGCAGCGCAGGGACTAGCGGTTACAATGAGCAGTTCTTC. Using reference TRBV7-9 and TRBJ2-1 for the parts outside the CDR3, the full variable domain is DTGVSQNPRHKITKRGQNVTFRCDPISEHNRLYWYRQTLGQGPEFLTYFQNEAQLEKSRLLSDRFSAERPKGSFSTLEIQRTEQGDSAMYLCASSAGTSGYNEQFFGPGTRLTVL.

The sample holds one count of this clone. V and J are TRBV10-3 and TRBJ2-2, with TRBD1 matching over 9 bases. The CDR3 is 15 amino acids. The V gene end was trimmed by 9 bases and the J gene end by 4 bases; junction bases not matched to a gene: 9. The germline gives CDR1 ENHRY, CDR2 SYGVKD. The CDR3 nucleotides are TGTGCCATTCGACGAGGGGGACAGGGCACCGGGGAGCTGTTTTTT. Residues: CAIRRGGQGTGELFF.

The chain recombines TRBV21-1 with TRBJ2-2; whether TRBD2, the table's D call, matches the DNA was not checked. TRBV21-1 is described as a pseudogene. The CDR3 is 17 amino acids. CDR3 amino acids: CASNSTSGELNTGELFF. CDR3 sequence (DNA): TGTGCCAGCAACTCGACTAGCGGCGAATTAAACACCGGGGAGCTGTTTTTT.

The V and J genes are TRBV2 and TRBJ1-3; D remains unclear. The CDR3 is 15 amino acids. Germline CDR1 and CDR2: SNHLY and FYNNEI. Trimming shortened V by 2 bases and J by 4 bases, and 12 bases separated the two germline ends. The DNA of the CDR3 is TGTGCCAGCAGTGAACGGGTGAATGCCGGAAACACCATATATTTT. Protein product: CASSERVNAGNTIYF.

The rearrangement joins TRBV7-9 to TRBJ2-2; TRBD1 matches at 7 bases. The germline CDR1 and CDR2 sequences are SEHNR and FQNEAQ (reference sequence). The CDR3 totals 15 residues. V lost 7 bases and J lost 0; bases outside the gene matches: 5. This CDR3 is CASTDRASNTGELFF. CDR3 bases: TGTGCCAGCACAGACAGGGCCTCGAACACCGGGGAGCTGTTTTTT.

The chain couples TRBV4-1 to TRBJ2-3; the D gene is possibly TRBD2 (6 bases). Germline assignment: CDR1 MGHRA and CDR2 YSYEKL. Trimming cost V 0 bases and J 1 base, with 14 bases left between them. The CDR3 contains 17 residues. The CDR3 reads CASSQDSYGGGTDTQYF. CDR3 nucleotide sequence: TGCGCCAGCAGCCAAGATTCGTACGGGGGAGGCACAGATACGCAGTATTTT.

The CDR3 loop reads CASSDGGIYNEQFF. CDR3 bases: TGTGCCAGCAGTGATGGAGGGATTTACAATGAGCAGTTCTTC. The V and J genes are TRBV2 and TRBJ2-1; D may be TRBD2 (6 bases). CDR1 and CDR2 from the germline V gene are SNHLY and FYNNEI. This CDR3 is built from 14 residues. Trimming stripped 3 bases from V and 4 bases from J, with 10 bases between.

The chain uses TRBV5-4 and TRBJ2-1; TRBD2 aligns across 11 bases. V lost 4 bases to trimming and J lost 5 bases; unmatched junction nucleotides: 5. Germline CDR1 and CDR2: SGHNT and YYREEE (reference sequence). The CDR3 contains 15 residues. The CDR3 nucleotides are TGTGCCAGCAGCGTAGCGGGGGGGCCAAACAATGAGCAGTTCTTC. Translated, it gives CASSVAGGPNNEQFF.

J is TRBJ2-3 and V is TRBV5-6; 9 bases line up with TRBD1. Germline CDR1 and CDR2: SGHDT and YYEEEE. The V and J ends lost 3 bases and 5 bases, in that order; junction bases with no gene match: 7. This CDR3 region has 15 residues. The CDR3 protein is CASSSGQGGIDTQYF. As DNA, the CDR3 is TGTGCCAGCAGCTCGGGACAGGGCGGGATAGATACGCAGTATTTT.

Details on this clone: Other DNA sequences within the sample encode an identical CDR3. This chain joins TRBV4-3 and TRBJ2-3, with D perhaps TRBD1 (5 bases). Trimming left V 1 base short and J 0 bases short, with 11 bases between. Germline loops: CDR1 LGHNA, CDR2 YSLEER. The CDR3 is 16 amino acids. The CDR3 here is CASSQGVQGSTDTQYF. The CDR3 region has the DNA TGCGCCAGCAGCCAAGGCGTCCAGGGTAGCACAGATACGCAGTATTTT.

The chain is built from TRBV27 and TRBJ1-2, with 9 nucleotides matching TRBD1. The CDR3 totals 14 residues. V shed 5 bases, J shed 5 bases, and the junction held 6 bases outside the gene matches. Germline V gene data show CDR1 as MNHEY and CDR2 as SMNVEV (reference sequence). The CDR3 protein is CASSPSGTGYGYTF. The CDR3 DNA reads TGTGCCAGCAGTCCCTCAGGGACAGGGTATGGCTACACCTTC.

DNA of the CDR3: TGTGCCAGCAGCGCTACCAGGGATCAGCCCCAGCATTTT. The encoded protein is CASSATRDQPQHF. This rearrangement joins TRBV7-8 to TRBJ1-5; weak D call: TRBD1 (5 bases). Trimming shortened V by 5 bases and J by 5 bases, and 10 bases separated the two germline ends. The CDR3 length is 13 residues. The germline CDR1 and CDR2 sequences are SGHVS and FQNEAQ.

The chain is built from TRBV25-1 and TRBJ1-5; D is ambiguous. Germline CDR1 MGHDK, CDR2 SYGVNS. The V gene lost 3 bases and the J gene lost 5 bases, with 11 bases spanning the gap. The CDR3 loop spans 14 amino acids. The CDR3 is CASSETGGHQPQHF. The CDR3 DNA sequence: TGTGCCAGCAGTGAGACTGGCGGGCATCAGCCCCAGCATTTT.

This sequence joins TRBV6-6 and TRBJ2-7; D may be TRBD1 (5 bases). V was trimmed by 2 bases and J by 7 bases, leaving 9 bases between them. The CDR3 covers 12 residues. Germline CDR1 is MNHNY and CDR2 is SVGAGI (reference sequence). The CDR3 DNA is TGTGCCAGCAGTTACGGACAATTGGAGCAGTACTTC. This encodes CASSYGQLEQYF.

The rearrangement uses TRBV27 and TRBJ2-7; 7 bases fit TRBD1. V gave up 1 base and J gave up 2 bases; unmatched junction bases: 2. Germline CDR1 is MNHEY and CDR2 is SMNVEV (reference sequence). The CDR3 runs 14 residues. The CDR3: CASSLFQGAYEQYF. The CDR3 DNA is TGTGCCAGCAGTTTATTCCAGGGGGCCTACGAGCAGTACTTC.

The chain couples TRBV28 to TRBJ1-5; 9 bases are a match to TRBD1. Germline lookup yields CDR1 MDHEN and CDR2 SYDVKM. CDR3 length equals 15 residues. Losses at the gene ends were 1 base for V and 5 bases for J; bases not matched to a gene: 3. The CDR3: CASSLSGQGHQPQHF. The CDR3 DNA follows: TGTGCCAGCAGTTTATCGGGACAGGGCCATCAGCCCCAGCATTTT.

This clone was seen a single time. This chain connects TRBV7-9 to TRBJ2-5; the match to TRBD2 covers 8 bases. CDR3 length equals 19 residues. V lost 1 base and J lost 2; bases outside the gene matches: 15. Germline V gene lookup returns CDR1 SEHNR and CDR2 FQNEAQ (reference sequence). For the CDR3, the DNA is TGTGCCAGCAGCTTAGGCCCGCATCTTGGCGGGGGGCTACAAGAGACCCAGTACTTC. Translated, it gives CASSLGPHLGGGLQETQYF.

The V call is TRBV28, the J call TRBJ1-2, with 10 bases aligning to TRBD1. The CDR3 length is 15 residues. Germline loops: CDR1 MDHEN, CDR2 SYDVKM. With 3 bases clipped from V and 6 bases from J, the junction kept 7 bases outside the gene matches. The CDR3 DNA follows: TGTGCCAGCAGTTTTGGGGGACAGGGGCAGGATGGCTACACCTTC. Its protein is CASSFGGQGQDGYTF.

This chain links TRBV5-1 with TRBJ2-3, with no clear D. V was trimmed by 0 bases and J by 2 bases, leaving 10 bases between them. CDR1 and CDR2 from the germline V gene are SGHRS and YFSETQ. The CDR3 has 15 residues. The CDR3 spells CASSLGHPFTDTQYF. CDR3 DNA: TGCGCCAGCAGCTTGGGACATCCGTTCACAGATACGCAGTATTTT.